This T cell receptor (beta chain) was observed in a study of control samples from healthy donors and cancer patients. Assay: immunoSEQ multiplex PCR; the TCRdb copy retains only in-frame clones and omits some. The data show about 140,000 clones, about 89% seen once. The receptor was derived from a man younger than 35 in good health. Sample: blood.

CDR3 in DNA: TGTGCCTGGAAGTTAAGGGGCGCAAGCTATGGCTACACCTTC. It translates to CAWKLRGASYGYTF. The chain combines TRBV30 with TRBJ1-2, with a possible D match to TRBD1 (5 bases). Germline V gene data show CDR1 as GTSNPN and CDR2 as SVGIG (reference sequence). This CDR3 contains 14 residues. Trimming shortened V by 4 bases and J by 4 bases, and 16 bases separated the two germline ends.